Below are 15 T cell receptor beta chains sequenced from a single sample in a study of vaccination effects on CD4 cells after COVID-19. These TCRs are of unknown antigen specificity. Only in-frame clones appear in the TCRdb table, and some are missing; sequencing was by immunoSEQ multiplex PCR. This table has approximately 50,000 clones, more than 70% appearing once. ViraFEST expansion of antigen-specific CD4+ T cells with viral peptide pools preceded sequencing. With roughly 9 days of culture completed, CD4+ T cells were isolated. In the vaccine recipients, nucleocapsid antibodies were negative and there was no prior SARS-CoV-2 infection. Sequenced here: CD4+ T cells from PBMCs cultured with HCoV-OC43 spike peptides, sampled before COVID-19 vaccination. Noted subset: HCoV-OC43 spike overlapping peptide pool stimulation. All receptors derive from a human donor who received a COVID-19 vaccine.

The chain combines TRBV12-3 or TRBV12-4 with TRBJ1-1; D is unresolved. The CDR3 is 12 amino acids. V was clipped by 3 bases and J by 6 bases, with 8 bases between them. CDR3 sequence reads: CASSFGAPEAFF. In nucleotides, the CDR3 is TGTGCCAGCAGTTTCGGAGCCCCTGAAGCTTTCTTT.

This chain links TRBV5-4 with TRBJ2-6; D uncertain. The CDR3 length is 14 residues. CDR1 is SGHNT and CDR2 is YYREEE in the germline V gene (reference sequence). V was trimmed by 1 base and J by 3 bases, leaving 5 bases between them. In DNA, the CDR3 is TGTGCCAGCAGCTTGTGGAGTGGGGCCAACGTCCTGACTTTC. Its protein is CASSLWSGANVLTF.

This clone was seen a handful of times. This rearrangement joins TRBV18 to TRBJ1-2; 8 positions agree with TRBD1. Germline loops: CDR1 KGHSH, CDR2 LQKENI. The V and J ends lost 3 bases and 7 bases, in that order; junction bases with no gene match: 10. The CDR3 consists of 15 residues. The CDR3 loop reads CASSPRTGTPFGYTF. The CDR3 DNA sequence: TGTGCCAGCTCACCGAGGACAGGGACCCCTTTTGGCTACACCTTC.

The chain couples TRBV19 to TRBJ2-3, with 8 positions matching TRBD1. This CDR3 region has 15 residues. J gave up 1 base and V 6 bases, and 6 bases lay outside the gene matches. CDR1 LNHDA and CDR2 SQIVND come from the germline V gene (reference sequence). DNA of the CDR3: TGTGCCAGTAGATACAGGGGGAAGGGCACAGATACGCAGTATTTT. Translation gives CASRYRGKGTDTQYF.

This sequence joins TRBV12-3 or TRBV12-4 and TRBJ2-5; 7 nucleotides line up with TRBD1. The CDR3 is 13 residues long. V trimming: 1 base; J trimming: 6 bases; junction bases outside the gene matches: 2. The CDR3: CASSLGTGKTQYF. The CDR3 DNA is TGTGCCAGCAGTTTAGGGACAGGAAAGACCCAGTACTTC.

The chain is built from TRBV6-6 and TRBJ2-2, with 7 bases lining up with TRBD2. With V trimmed by 2 bases and J by 1 base, 4 bases remained unmatched. The CDR3 loop spans 16 amino acids. Per germline, CDR1 MNHNY and CDR2 SVGAGI (reference sequence). The chain's CDR3 is CASSYTGGGNTGELFF. CDR3 in DNA: TGTGCCAGCAGTTACACTGGCGGGGGGAACACCGGGGAGCTGTTTTTT.

V and J are TRBV5-5 and TRBJ1-6; D might be TRBD1 (5 bases). Germline values: CDR1 SGHKS, CDR2 YYEKEE (reference sequence). V was clipped by 3 bases and J by 9 bases, with 16 bases between them. CDR3 length equals 15 residues. For the CDR3, the DNA is TGTGCCAGCAGCTCGGTAGTGCAGGGCGGTTCACCCCTCCACTTT. This sequence encodes CASSSVVQGGSPLHF.

This clone was seen just once. This sequence joins TRBV24-1 and TRBJ2-5; D gene ambiguous. The CDR3 contains 13 residues. Germline lookup yields CDR1 KGHDR and CDR2 SFDVKD. V was shortened by 1 base and J by 1 base, with 3 bases between the two germline ends. In DNA, the CDR3 is TGTGCCACCAGTGATTTCCCCCAAGAGACCCAGTACTTC. Translation gives CATSDFPQETQYF.

The chain links TRBV19 to TRBJ2-4; TRBD1 might be the D (6 bases). V was pared by 4 bases and J by 0 bases, with 10 bases between. Germline CDR1 and CDR2: LNHDA and SQIVND (reference sequence). The length of the CDR3 is 15 residues. CDR3 sequence (DNA): TGTGCCAGTAGTACAGGGGTTTCAGCCAAAAACATTCAGTACTTC. This translates into CASSTGVSAKNIQYF.

V and J are TRBV10-3 and TRBJ1-2, with D perhaps matching TRBD1 (6 bases). The CDR3 contains 12 residues. Trimming left V 6 bases short and J 4 bases short, with 9 bases between. In germline, CDR1 is ENHRY, CDR2 SYGVKD. In DNA form, the CDR3 reads TGTGCCATCAGACGGGACACCTATGGCTACACCTTC. As protein: CAIRRDTYGYTF.

The rearrangement links TRBV5-1 to TRBJ1-2; D perhaps matches TRBD1 (5 bases). The V gene's germline CDR1 is SGHRS and CDR2 YFSETQ. This CDR3 comprises 15 residues. Trimming took 0 bases from V and 4 from J, leaving 13 bases between them. The CDR3 sequence: CASSLARDVSYGYTF. The DNA for the CDR3 is TGCGCCAGCAGCTTGGCTAGGGACGTGAGCTATGGCTACACCTTC.

The chain recombines TRBV10-2 with TRBJ2-5; possible D gene TRBD2, 5 bases. The V gene lost 5 bases and the J gene lost 3 bases, with 16 bases spanning the gap. This CDR3 spans 15 amino acids. Germline CDR1 reads WSHSY; CDR2 reads SAAADI. The CDR3 protein is CASSFGTAGEETQYF. Here the CDR3 DNA reads TGCGCCAGCAGTTTTGGCACAGCCGGGGAAGAGACCCAGTACTTC.

The rearrangement uses TRBV27 and TRBJ2-2, with D possibly TRBD1 on 6 matching bases. Germline V gene sequence: CDR1 MNHEY, CDR2 SMNVEV (reference sequence). CDR3 length equals 19 residues. With 2 bases removed from V and 1 base from J, the gap between germline ends came to 20 bases. The CDR3 region is CASSLQGIPMSRNTGELFF. CDR3 bases: TGTGCCAGCAGTTTACAGGGGATCCCTATGTCCCGGAACACCGGGGAGCTGTTTTTT.

This sequence joins TRBV6-5 and TRBJ1-5; D is unresolved. V dropped 0 bases and J dropped 6 bases, with 6 bases sitting between them. This CDR3 region has 13 residues. CDR1 is MNHEY, CDR2 SVGAGI, per germline. CDR3 region: CASSYSRGQPQHF. The CDR3 DNA is TGTGCCAGCAGTTACTCTCGGGGTCAGCCCCAGCATTTT.

The chain links TRBV19 to TRBJ2-1, with 9 positions matching TRBD2. CDR1 and CDR2 (germline): LNHDA, SQIVND (reference sequence). V lost 5 bases and J lost 16; bases outside the gene matches: 9. This CDR3 has 12 amino acids. Here the CDR3 reads CASSPRGGEVFF. The CDR3 coding sequence is TGTGCCAGTAGTCCCCGCGGGGGGGAGGTTTTCTTC. Together with reference TRBV19 and TRBJ2-1, the CDR3 gives the full variable domain: DGGITQSPKYLFRKEGQNVTLSCEQNLNHDAMYWYRQDPGQGLRLIYYSQIVNDFQKGDIAEGYSVSREKKESFPLTVTSAQKNPTAFYLCASSPRGGEVFFGPGTRLTVL.